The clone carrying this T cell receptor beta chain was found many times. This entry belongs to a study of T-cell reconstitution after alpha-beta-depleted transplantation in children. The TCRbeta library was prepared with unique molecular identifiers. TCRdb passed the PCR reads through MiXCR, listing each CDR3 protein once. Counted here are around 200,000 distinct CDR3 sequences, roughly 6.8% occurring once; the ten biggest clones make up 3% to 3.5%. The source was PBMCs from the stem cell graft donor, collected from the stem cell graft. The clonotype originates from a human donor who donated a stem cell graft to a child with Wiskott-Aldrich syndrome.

The CDR3 reads CASRRAGTAQQPQHF. The DNA of the CDR3 is TGTGCCAGCAGACGAGCCGGTACGGCGCAGCAGCCCCAGCATTTT. The chain employs TRBV6-2 or TRBV6-3 and TRBJ1-5; D ambiguous. Germline assignment: CDR1 MNHEY and CDR2 SVGEGT. The CDR3 has 15 residues. V was cut by 6 bases and J by 7 bases, with 19 bases left in between.